This TCR beta chain was sequenced in a study of T cell repertoires in cytomegalovirus infection. MiXCR, applied by TCRdb to the reads, yields one record per CDR3 protein. Seen here are a few hundred thousand distinct CDR3 sequences, approximately 40% observed once, and the top ten hold 48%. Findings and caveats of the study: HLA-C-restricted CMV clonotypes gave the most frequent clonotype in two of eight donors.

This clonotype was picked up many times. Its antigen is currently unknown. V lost 6 bases and J 1 base, leaving 12 bases between the germline ends. Germline V gene data show CDR1 as SGHTA and CDR2 as FQGNSA. The CDR3 contains 14 residues. The sample here was cultured PBMCs, taken from culture after CMV antigen stimulation. V and J are TRBV7-2 and TRBJ2-5, with a possible D match to TRBD1 (6 bases). The sequence was collected from a human donor in good health (CMV status not recorded). Some clones in this sample may be carry-over from other donors' samples. The CDR3 nucleotides read TGTGCCAGCAGTTCCTCAGGGGCCCAAGAGACCCAGTACTTC. Encoded protein: CASSSSGAQETQYF.